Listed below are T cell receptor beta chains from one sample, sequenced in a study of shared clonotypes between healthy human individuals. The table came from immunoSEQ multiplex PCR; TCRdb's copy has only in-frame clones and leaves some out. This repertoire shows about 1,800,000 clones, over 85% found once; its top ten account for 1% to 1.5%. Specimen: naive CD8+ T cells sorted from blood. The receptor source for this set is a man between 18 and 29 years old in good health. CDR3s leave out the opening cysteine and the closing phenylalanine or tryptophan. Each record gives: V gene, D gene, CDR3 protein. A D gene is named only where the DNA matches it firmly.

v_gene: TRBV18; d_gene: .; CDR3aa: ASSIDRTYNSPLH
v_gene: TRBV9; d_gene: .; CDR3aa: ASTTGGASTDTQY
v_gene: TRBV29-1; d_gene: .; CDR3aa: SVEITGPTFPNYGYT
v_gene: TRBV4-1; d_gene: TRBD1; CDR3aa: ASSQVGTGWTGELF
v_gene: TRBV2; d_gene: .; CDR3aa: ASSEGGWGNSPLH
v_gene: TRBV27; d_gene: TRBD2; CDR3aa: ASSHGRGAYNEQF
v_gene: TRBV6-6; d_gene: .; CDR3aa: ASSYSIGAPEGGYT
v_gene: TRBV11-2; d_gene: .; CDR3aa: ASSSSPGDFGGQETQY
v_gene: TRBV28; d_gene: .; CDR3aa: ASKRGYSNQPQH
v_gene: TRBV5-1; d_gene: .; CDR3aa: ASNLAGNYNEQF
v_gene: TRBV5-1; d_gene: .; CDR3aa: ASSFDSALYEQY
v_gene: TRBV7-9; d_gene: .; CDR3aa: ASSLGEEKQY
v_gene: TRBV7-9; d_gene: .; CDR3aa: ASSPGGSEQY
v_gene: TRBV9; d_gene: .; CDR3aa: ASSDPDSNEQF
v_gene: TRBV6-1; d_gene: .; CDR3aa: ASSERLTGSSGNTIY
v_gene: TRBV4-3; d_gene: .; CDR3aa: ASSRIHNSQETQY
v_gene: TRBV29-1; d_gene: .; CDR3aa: SVERGSNHYNEQF
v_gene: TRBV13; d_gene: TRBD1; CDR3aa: ASSTGPGTGGYTQY
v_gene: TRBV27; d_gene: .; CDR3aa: ASSLLPGRSSYEQY
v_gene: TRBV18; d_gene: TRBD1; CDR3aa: ASSPPDRDNYGYT
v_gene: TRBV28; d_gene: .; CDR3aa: ASSRGPLTDTQY
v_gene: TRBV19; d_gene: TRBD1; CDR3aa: ASRSGGADTQY
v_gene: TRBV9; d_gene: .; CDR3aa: ASSPLIDGDLGDGYT
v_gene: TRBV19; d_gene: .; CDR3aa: AAGSHTDTQY
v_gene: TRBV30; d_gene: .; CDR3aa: AWSPGGEKLF
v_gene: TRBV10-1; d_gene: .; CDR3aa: ASSDNGTPEAYGYT
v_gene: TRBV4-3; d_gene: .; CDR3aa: ASSPDGAGYEQY
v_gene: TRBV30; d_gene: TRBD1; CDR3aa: AWSVMETGGSEQY
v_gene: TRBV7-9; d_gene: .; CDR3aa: ASSPPDSYEQY
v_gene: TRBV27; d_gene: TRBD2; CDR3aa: ASSPVVVASGRSSYNEQF
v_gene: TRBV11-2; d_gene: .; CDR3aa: ASSLVVAEQF
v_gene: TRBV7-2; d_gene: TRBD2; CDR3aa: ASSPRTSGGGPQETQY
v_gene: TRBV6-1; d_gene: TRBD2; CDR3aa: ASSLAGGRETQY
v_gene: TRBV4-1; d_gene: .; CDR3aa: ASRRTEKETQY
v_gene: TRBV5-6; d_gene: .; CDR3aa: ASSLDREAYEQY
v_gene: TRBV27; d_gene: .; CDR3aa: ASSTDSAGRYNYGYT
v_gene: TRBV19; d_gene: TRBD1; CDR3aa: ASSLQGLNTEAF
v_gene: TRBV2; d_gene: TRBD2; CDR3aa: ASSDLLAGTTDTQY
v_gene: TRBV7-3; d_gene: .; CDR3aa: ASSPIIMGGKLDYGYT
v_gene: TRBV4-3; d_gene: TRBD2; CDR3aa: ASSPSAGGPNEQY
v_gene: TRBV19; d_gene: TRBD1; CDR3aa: ASSIWVRGTDFGYT
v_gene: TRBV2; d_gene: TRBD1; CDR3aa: ASSPEYRQGSTEAF
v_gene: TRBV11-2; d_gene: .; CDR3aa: ASSLAYARADGYT
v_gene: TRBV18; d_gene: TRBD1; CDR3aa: ASSPVDRAPHEQY
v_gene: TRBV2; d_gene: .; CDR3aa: ASSEGLEGSSSYEQY
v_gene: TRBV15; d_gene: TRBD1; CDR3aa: ATEKGQGYEQY
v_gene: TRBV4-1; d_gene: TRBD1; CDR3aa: ASSLDRVQETQY
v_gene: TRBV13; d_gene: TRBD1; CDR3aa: ASSSRGTGATSGANVLT
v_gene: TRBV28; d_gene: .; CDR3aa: ASSIRNSNQPQH
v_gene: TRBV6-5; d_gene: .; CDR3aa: ASSPDGYEQY
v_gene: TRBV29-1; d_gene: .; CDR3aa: SVDAGADTEAF
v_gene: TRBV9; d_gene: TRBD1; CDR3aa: ASSVSGTANEKLF